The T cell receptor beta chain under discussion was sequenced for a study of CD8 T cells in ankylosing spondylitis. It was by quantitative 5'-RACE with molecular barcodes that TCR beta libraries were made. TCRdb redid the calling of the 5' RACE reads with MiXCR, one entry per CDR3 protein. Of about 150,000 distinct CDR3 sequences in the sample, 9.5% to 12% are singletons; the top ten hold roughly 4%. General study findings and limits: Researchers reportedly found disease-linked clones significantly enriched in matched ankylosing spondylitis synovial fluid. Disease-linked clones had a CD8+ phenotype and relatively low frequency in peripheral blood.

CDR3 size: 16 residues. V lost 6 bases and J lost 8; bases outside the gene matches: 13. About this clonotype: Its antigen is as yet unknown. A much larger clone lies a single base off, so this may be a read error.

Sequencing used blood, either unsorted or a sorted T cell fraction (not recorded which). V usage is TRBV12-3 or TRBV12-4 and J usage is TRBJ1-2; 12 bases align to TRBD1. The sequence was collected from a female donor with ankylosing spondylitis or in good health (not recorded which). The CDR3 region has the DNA TGTGCCAGCAGCAGAGACCTGGGACAGGGGGCATGGGGCTACACCTTC. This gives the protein CASSRDLGQGAWGYTF.